The clone carrying this T cell receptor (beta chain) appeared a few times. The antigen is undetermined. The data were obtained in a study of T cell repertoires in cytomegalovirus infection. About the study: TCR beta signatures that were public indicated CMV infection and matching HLA type. Study-wide results and limits: In two of eight donors, the top clonotype was HLA-C-restricted CMV-specific. Of the TCR beta families, the public ones yielded a cumulative frequency that identified carriers of CMV plus the relevant HLA.

In TCRdb, the reads were re-called with MiXCR into one record per CDR3 protein. The sample lists around 78,000 distinct CDR3 sequences, approximately 24% occurring once. Trimming removed 5 bases from V and 12 bases from J, with 17 bases in between. CDR3 length: 13 amino acids. Germline V CDR1 and CDR2: MNHEY, SMNVEV (reference sequence). This chain uses TRBV27 with TRBJ2-1; the D is unclear. This clonotype was sampled from a human donor in good health (CMV status not recorded). Some clones in this sample may be carry-over from other donors' samples. The starting material was CD8+ T cells from cultured PBMCs, obtained from culture after CMV antigen stimulation. CDR3 protein: CASSPPSQSGQFF. As DNA, the CDR3 is TGTGCCAGCAGTCCACCGTCCCAGAGTGGGCAGTTCTTC.